The T cell receptor (beta chain) under discussion was sequenced for a study of T-cell memory formation after mild COVID-19. Notes on the study in general: While clones contracting from day 15 to 85 were balanced between CD4 and CD8, later expanders leaned CD4+.

MiXCR, run by TCRdb on the 5' RACE reads, gives a single entry per CDR3 protein. The data show 530,000 or so distinct CDR3 sequences, 15% to 20% seen once. This CDR3 has 14 amino acids. CDR1 and CDR2 (germline): SGHTA, FQGTGA. Trimming pared 5 bases from V and 4 bases from J, leaving 13 bases between. About this clonotype: The antigen remains undetermined.

Material for sequencing was PBMCs or a T cell subset sorted from them (not recorded which). The TCR was taken from an adult woman who had mild COVID-19 (a few samples of this study predate the infection). Cell type and time point are not known. V gene TRBV7-3 combines with J gene TRBJ2-3; a possible D gene is TRBD1 (5 bases). DNA of the CDR3: TGTGCCAGCAGCCGAAGCTTACAGGCAGATACGCAGTATTTT. Protein sequence: CASSRSLQADTQYF.